The clone carrying this T cell receptor beta chain was seen many times. Its specificity is unknown. The entirety of the isolated RNA underwent reverse transcription, so expressed TCRB transcripts were sequenced. TCRdb's copy holds only in-frame clones and misses some; the assay was immunoSEQ multiplex PCR. The top ten clones hold 0.5% to 0.65% of a sample with some 150,000 clones, about a tenth of them seen once. The data originate from a study of beta chain features in type 1 diabetes. Findings of the study overall: Diminished insertions and augmented deletions at VDJ junctions characterized type 1 diabetes patients. The study found moderately but significantly shorter TCRB CDR3s in all four CD4+ subsets of Type 1 diabetes patients. Resolution of whether HLA type affects TCRB rearrangement was not achieved here.

Sorting that relied on CD45RO/CCR7/CD25/CD127/CD95/CD27 yielded CD4+ naive, central memory, regulatory and stem cell-like memory cells. This CDR3 contains 11 residues. Deletions cut 5 bases from V and 4 bases from J, with 8 bases between. Germline V gives CDR1 SQVTM, CDR2 ANQGSEA. The sequencing sample was made of central memory CD4+ T cells from blood. The genes are TRBV29-1 and TRBJ2-5, with D tentatively TRBD2 (5 bases). This TCR derives from a woman between 35 and 50 years old in good health. CDR3 in amino acids: CSVKAGETQYF. CDR3 nucleotides: TGCAGCGTTAAGGCGGGAGAGACCCAGTACTTC.